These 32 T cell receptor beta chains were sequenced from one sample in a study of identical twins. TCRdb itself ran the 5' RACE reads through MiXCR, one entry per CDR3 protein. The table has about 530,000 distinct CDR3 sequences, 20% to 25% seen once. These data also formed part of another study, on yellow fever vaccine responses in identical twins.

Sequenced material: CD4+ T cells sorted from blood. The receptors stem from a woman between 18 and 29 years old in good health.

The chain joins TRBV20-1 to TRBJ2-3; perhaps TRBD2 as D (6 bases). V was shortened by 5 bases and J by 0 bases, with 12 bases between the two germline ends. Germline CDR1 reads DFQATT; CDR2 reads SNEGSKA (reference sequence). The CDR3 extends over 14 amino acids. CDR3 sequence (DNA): TGCAGTGCTCCGGGGAGGTTGAGCACAGATACGCAGTATTTT. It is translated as CSAPGRLSTDTQYF.

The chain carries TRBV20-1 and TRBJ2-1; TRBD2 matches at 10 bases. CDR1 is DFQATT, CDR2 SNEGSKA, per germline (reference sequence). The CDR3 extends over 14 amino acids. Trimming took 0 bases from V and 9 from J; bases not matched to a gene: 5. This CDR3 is CSARESSGRGEQFF. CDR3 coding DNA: TGCAGTGCTAGAGAGTCTAGCGGGAGAGGTGAGCAGTTCTTC.

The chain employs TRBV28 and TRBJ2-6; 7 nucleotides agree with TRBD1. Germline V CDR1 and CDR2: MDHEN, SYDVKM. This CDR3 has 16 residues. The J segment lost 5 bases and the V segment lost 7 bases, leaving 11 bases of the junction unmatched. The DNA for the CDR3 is TGTGCCAGCACATATGCGGACAGGTTGCGGGCCAACGTCCTGACTTTC. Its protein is CASTYADRLRANVLTF.

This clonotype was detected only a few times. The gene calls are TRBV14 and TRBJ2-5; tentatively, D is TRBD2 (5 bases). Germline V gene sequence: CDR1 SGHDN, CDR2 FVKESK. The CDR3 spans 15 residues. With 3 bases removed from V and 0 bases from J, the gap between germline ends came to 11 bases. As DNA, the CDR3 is TGTGCCAGCAGCCAGACGTTCGGGAACCAAGAGACCCAGTACTTC. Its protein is CASSQTFGNQETQYF.

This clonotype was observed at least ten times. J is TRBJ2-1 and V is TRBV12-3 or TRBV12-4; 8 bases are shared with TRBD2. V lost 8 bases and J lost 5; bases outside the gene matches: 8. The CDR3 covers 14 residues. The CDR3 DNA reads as TGTGCCAGCCTCCTTAGCGGGATCCACAATGAGCAGTTCTTC. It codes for CASLLSGIHNEQFF.

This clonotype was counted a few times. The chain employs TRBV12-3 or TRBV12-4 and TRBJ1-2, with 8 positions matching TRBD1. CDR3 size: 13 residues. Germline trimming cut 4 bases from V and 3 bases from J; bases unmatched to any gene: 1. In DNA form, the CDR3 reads TGTGCCAGCAGTTCGGACAGGGACTATGGCTACACCTTC. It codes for CASSSDRDYGYTF.

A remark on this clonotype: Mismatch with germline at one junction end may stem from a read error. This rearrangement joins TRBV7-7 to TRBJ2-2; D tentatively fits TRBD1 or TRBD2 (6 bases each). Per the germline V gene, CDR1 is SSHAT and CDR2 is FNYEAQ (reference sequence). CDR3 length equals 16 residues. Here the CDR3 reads CASSSPGGLNSGELFF. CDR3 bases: TGTGCCAGCAGCTCCCCCGGGGGCCTGAACTCCGGGGAGCTGTTTTTT.

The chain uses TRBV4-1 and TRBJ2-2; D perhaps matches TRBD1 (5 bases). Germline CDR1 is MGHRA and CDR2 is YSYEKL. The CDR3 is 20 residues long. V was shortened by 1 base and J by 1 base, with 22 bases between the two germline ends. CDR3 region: CASSQVSAVRNRRNTGELFF. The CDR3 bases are TGCGCCAGCAGCCAAGTTTCGGCAGTTCGTAACAGGAGGAACACCGGGGAGCTGTTTTTT.

The CDR3 DNA reads TGTGCCAGCAGCTCCCGTGGGGGAAACGCGAACACCGGGGAGCTGTTTTTT. Its protein product is CASSSRGGNANTGELFF. The rearrangement links TRBV7-9 to TRBJ2-2; D is possibly TRBD1 or TRBD2 (5 bases each). The CDR3 consists of 17 residues. The ends were cut back, 4 bases at V and 0 bases at J, with 15 bases in the middle. CDR1 SEHNR and CDR2 FQNEAQ come from the germline V gene (reference sequence).

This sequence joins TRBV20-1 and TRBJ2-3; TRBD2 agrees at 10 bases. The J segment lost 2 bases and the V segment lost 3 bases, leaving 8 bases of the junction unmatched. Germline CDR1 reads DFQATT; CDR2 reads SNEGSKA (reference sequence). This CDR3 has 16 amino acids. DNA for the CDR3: TGCAGTGCTAGCGGGCTAGCGGGAGATACCACAGATACGCAGTATTTT. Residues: CSASGLAGDTTDTQYF.

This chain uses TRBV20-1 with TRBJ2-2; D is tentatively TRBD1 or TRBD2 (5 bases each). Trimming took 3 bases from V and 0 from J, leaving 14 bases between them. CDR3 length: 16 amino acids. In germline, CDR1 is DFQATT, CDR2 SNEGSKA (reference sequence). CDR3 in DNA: TGCAGTGCTAGGGTACCGGGACGGACGAACACCGGGGAGCTGTTTTTT. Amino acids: CSARVPGRTNTGELFF.

This chain's CDR3 is CASSATRSLENIQYF. CDR3 bases: TGTGCCAGCAGCGCCACGCGGTCGCTCGAAAACATTCAGTACTTC. The chain carries TRBV7-6 and TRBJ2-4; D not certain. The germline V gene encodes CDR1 SGHVS and CDR2 FNYEAQ. This CDR3 region has 15 residues. V was clipped by 5 bases and J by 5 bases, with 16 bases between them.

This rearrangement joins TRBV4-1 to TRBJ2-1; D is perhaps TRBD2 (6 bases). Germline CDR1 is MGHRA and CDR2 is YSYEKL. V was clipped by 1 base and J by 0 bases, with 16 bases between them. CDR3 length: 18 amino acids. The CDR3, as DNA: TGCGCCAGCAGCCAAGTGCTTGCGGGAAGCCTCTCCTACAATGAGCAGTTCTTC. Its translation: CASSQVLAGSLSYNEQFF.

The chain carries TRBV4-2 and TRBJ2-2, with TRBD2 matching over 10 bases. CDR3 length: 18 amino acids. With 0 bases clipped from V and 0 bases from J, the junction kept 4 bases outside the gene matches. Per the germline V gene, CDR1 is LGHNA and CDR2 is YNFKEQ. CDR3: CASSQDSTSGANTGELFF. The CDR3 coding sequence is TGTGCCAGCAGCCAAGATTCTACTAGCGGGGCGAACACCGGGGAGCTGTTTTTT.

Here the CDR3 DNA reads TGTGCCATCACCCAGGGACTAGCGGGAGGGTCTGGCAATGAGCAGTTCTTC. Translating gives CAITQGLAGGSGNEQFF. This chain joins TRBV10-3 and TRBJ2-1; 16 bases are shared with TRBD2. With 7 bases clipped from V and 6 bases from J, the junction kept 9 bases outside the gene matches. The CDR3 loop spans 17 amino acids. Germline assignment: CDR1 ENHRY and CDR2 SYGVKD.

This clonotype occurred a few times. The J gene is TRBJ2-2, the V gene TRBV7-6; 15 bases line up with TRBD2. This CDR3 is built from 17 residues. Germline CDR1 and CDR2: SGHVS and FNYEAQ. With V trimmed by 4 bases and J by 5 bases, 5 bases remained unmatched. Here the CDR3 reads CASSSWGTSGRTGELFF. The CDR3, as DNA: TGTGCCAGCAGCTCATGGGGGACTAGCGGGAGGACCGGGGAGCTGTTTTTT. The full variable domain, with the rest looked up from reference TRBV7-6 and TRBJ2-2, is GAGVSQSPRYKVTKRGQDVALRCDPISGHVSLYWYRQALGQGPEFLTYFNYEAQQDKSGLPNDRFSAERPEGSISTLTIQRTEQRDSAMYRCASSSWGTSGRTGELFFGEGSRLTVL.

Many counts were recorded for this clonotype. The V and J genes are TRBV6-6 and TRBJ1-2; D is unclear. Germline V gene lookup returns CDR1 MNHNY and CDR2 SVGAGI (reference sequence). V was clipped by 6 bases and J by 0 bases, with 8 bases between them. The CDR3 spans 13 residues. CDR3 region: CASSPGSNYGYTF. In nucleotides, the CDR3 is TGTGCCAGCAGCCCCGGTTCTAACTATGGCTACACCTTC.

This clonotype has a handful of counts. The CDR3 sequence: CATSLQGAANEKLFF. CDR3 DNA: TGTGCCACCAGCTTACAGGGGGCGGCTAATGAAAAACTGTTTTTT. The gene calls are TRBV15 and TRBJ1-4, with 9 bases identical to TRBD1. The junction had 4 bases not matched to a gene; V was cut back by 5 bases and J by 3 bases. The V gene's germline CDR1 is LNHNV and CDR2 YYDKDF (reference sequence). This CDR3 is built from 15 residues.

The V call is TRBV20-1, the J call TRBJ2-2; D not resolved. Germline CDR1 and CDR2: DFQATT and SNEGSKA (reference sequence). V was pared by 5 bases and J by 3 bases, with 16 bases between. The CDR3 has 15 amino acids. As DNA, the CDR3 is TGCAGTGCTCAAAGTGGCCAGGCGGACACCGGGGAGCTGTTTTTT. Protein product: CSAQSGQADTGELFF.

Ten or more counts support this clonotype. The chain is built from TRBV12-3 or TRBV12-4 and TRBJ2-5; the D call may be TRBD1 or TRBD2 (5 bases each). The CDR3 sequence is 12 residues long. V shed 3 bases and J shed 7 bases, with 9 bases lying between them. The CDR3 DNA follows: TGTGCCAGCAGTTTGGGACGGCGGACCCAGTACTTC. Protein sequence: CASSLGRRTQYF.

CDR3 residues: CASSNSGTTGELFF. In DNA, the CDR3 is TGTGCCAGCAGCAATAGCGGTACCACCGGGGAGCTGTTTTTT. The gene calls are TRBV7-3 and TRBJ2-2; D possibly corresponds to TRBD2 (6 bases). With 5 bases removed from V and 4 bases from J, the gap between germline ends came to 11 bases. Germline CDR1 reads SGHTA; CDR2 reads FQGTGA. The CDR3 has 14 amino acids.

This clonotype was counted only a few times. In DNA form, the CDR3 reads TGTGCCAGCAGCCAAGAGGTCATGATTTTCACAGATACGCAGTATTTT. Protein product: CASSQEVMIFTDTQYF. The J gene is TRBJ2-3, the V gene TRBV4-2; no reliable D call. Germline V gene sequence: CDR1 LGHNA, CDR2 YNFKEQ. Trimming took 0 bases from V and 2 from J, leaving 12 bases between them. The CDR3 is made up of 16 amino acids.

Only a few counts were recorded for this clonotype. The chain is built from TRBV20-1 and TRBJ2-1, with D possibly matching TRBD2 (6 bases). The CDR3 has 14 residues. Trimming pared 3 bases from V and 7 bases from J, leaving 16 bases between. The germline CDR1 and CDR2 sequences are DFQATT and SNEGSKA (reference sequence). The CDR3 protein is CSARSGTGGNEQFF. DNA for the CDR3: TGCAGTGCTAGGTCCGGGACTGGGGGGAATGAGCAGTTCTTC.

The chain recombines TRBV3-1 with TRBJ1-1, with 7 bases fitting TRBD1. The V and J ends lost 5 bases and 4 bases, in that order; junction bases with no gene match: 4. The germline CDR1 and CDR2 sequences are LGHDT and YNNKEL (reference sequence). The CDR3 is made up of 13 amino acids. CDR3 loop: CASSTGQSTEAFF. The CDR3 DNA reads TGTGCCAGCAGCACGGGACAGAGCACTGAAGCTTTCTTT.

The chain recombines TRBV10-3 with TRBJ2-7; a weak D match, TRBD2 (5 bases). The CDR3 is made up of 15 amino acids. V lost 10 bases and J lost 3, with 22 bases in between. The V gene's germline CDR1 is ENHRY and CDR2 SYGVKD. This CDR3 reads CATIGDPSGSYEQYF. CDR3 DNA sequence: TGTGCCACCATAGGCGACCCAAGCGGAAGCTACGAGCAGTACTTC.

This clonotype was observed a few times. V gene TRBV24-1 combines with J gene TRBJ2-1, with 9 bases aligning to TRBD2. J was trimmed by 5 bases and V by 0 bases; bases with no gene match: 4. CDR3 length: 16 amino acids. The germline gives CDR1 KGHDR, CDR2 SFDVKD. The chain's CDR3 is CATSDLSSGENNEQFF. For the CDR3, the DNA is TGTGCCACCAGTGATTTGTCTAGCGGGGAGAACAATGAGCAGTTCTTC.

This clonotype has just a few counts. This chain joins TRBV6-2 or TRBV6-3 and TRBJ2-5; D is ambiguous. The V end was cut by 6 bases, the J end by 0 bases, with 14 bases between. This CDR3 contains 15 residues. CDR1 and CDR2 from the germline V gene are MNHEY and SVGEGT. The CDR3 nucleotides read TGTGCCAGCAGCCTTAGTGCAACTTACCAAGAGACCCAGTACTTC. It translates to CASSLSATYQETQYF.

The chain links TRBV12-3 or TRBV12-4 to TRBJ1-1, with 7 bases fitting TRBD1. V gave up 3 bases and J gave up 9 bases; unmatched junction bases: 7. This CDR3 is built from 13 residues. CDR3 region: CASSFGEQGKAFF. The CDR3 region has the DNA TGTGCCAGCAGTTTTGGGGAACAGGGGAAAGCTTTCTTT.

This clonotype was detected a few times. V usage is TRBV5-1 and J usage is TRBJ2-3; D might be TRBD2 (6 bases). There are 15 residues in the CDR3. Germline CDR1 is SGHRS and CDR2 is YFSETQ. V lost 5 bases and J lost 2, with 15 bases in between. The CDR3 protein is CASRNRDSLTDTQYF. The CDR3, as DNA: TGCGCCAGCAGAAACCGGGACTCCCTCACAGATACGCAGTATTTT. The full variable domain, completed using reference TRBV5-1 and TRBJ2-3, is KAGVTQTPRYLIKTRGQQVTLSCSPISGHRSVSWYQQTPGQGLQFLFEYFSETQRNKGNFPGRFSGRQFSNSRSEMNVSTLELGDSALYLCASRNRDSLTDTQYFGPGTRLTVL.

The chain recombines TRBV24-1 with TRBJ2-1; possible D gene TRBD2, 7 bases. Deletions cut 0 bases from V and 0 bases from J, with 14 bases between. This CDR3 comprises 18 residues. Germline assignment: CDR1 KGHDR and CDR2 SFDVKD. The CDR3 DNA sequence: TGTGCCACCAGTGATTTGCCCGGGGGCGGGAGCTCCTACAATGAGCAGTTCTTC. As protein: CATSDLPGGGSSYNEQFF.

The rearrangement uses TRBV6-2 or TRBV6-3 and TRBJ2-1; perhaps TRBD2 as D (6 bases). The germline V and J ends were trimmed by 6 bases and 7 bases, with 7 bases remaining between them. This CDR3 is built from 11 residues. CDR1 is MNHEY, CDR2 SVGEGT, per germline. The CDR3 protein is CASRGRNEQFF. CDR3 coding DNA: TGTGCCAGCAGAGGGAGGAATGAGCAGTTCTTC.

The CDR3 sequence: CASSSRAGGTGANVLTF. CDR3 coding DNA: TGTGCCAGCAGTTCCCGAGCGGGAGGGACTGGGGCCAACGTCCTGACTTTC. The chain couples TRBV12-3 or TRBV12-4 to TRBJ2-6; 10 bases align to TRBD2. This CDR3 spans 17 amino acids. After removal of 4 bases from V and 2 bases from J, the junction contained 5 bases not matched to a gene.